This entry features one TCR beta chain sequence. The time point: peripheral blood 6 weeks after treatment start. Germline lookup yields CDR1 MNHNY and CDR2 SVGAGI (reference sequence). V shed 4 bases, J shed 9 bases, and the junction held 11 bases outside the gene matches. CDR3 length: 15 amino acids. Synthetic TCR analog templates were spiked into all PCRs individually. TCRdb's copy holds only in-frame clones and misses some; the assay was immunoSEQ multiplex PCR. The sample carries more than 60,000 clones, about 90% recorded once. The data are from a study of PD-L1 blockade in urothelial cancer. At the level of the study: Blood was evaluated 3 weeks (second dose) and 6 weeks after therapy began.

Here the sequenced sample was PBMCs, taken around atezolizumab (anti-PD-L1) treatment. This receptor was identified in a man in his 60s with urothelial cancer. The chain is built from TRBV6-6 and TRBJ2-1, with TRBD1 matching 8 bases. The CDR3: CASSFLGQGSGEQFF. Here the CDR3 DNA reads TGTGCCAGCAGTTTCCTAGGACAGGGTTCCGGTGAGCAGTTCTTC.